What follows are 5 T cell receptor beta chains derived from one specimen sequenced in a study of early T cells in non-severe SARS-CoV-2 infection. TCRdb redid the calling of the 5' RACE reads with MiXCR, one entry per CDR3 protein. Among around 62,000 distinct CDR3 sequences listed, around 4.9% were seen once. The sample consisted of whole blood. The receptor set was obtained from an adult who was a healthcare worker with PCR-confirmed SARS-CoV-2 infection or an uninfected control (not recorded which).

With respect to this clonotype: This may stem from a read error, because a much larger clone lies one nucleotide away. This chain links TRBV7-9 with TRBJ2-2; possible D gene TRBD2, 5 bases. The CDR3 has 16 amino acids. The germline CDR1 and CDR2 sequences are SEHNR and FQNEAQ (reference sequence). The CDR3 reads CASSLPTRENTGEPFF. CDR3 nucleotides: TGTGCCAGCAGCTTACCTACTAGGGAGAACACCGGGGAGCCGTTTTTT.

This clonotype was counted at least ten times. The rearrangement links TRBV7-9 to TRBJ2-2; possible D gene TRBD2, 5 bases. From germline, CDR1 is SEHNR and CDR2 FQNEAQ (reference sequence). Between the trimmed V and J ends, which lost 2 bases and 1 base, there was a span of 14 bases. The CDR3 runs 17 residues. The CDR3 sequence: CASSLSRGSLNTGELFF. Written as DNA, the CDR3 is TGTGCCAGCAGCTTAAGTCGGGGTAGCCTGAACACCGGGGAGCTGTTTTTT.

This clonotype was detected many times. J is TRBJ1-5 and V is TRBV7-2; D might be TRBD1 (6 bases). Trimming removed 1 base from V and 0 bases from J, with 7 bases in between. This CDR3 region has 15 residues. From germline, CDR1 is SGHTA and CDR2 FQGNSA. The DNA for the CDR3 is TGTGCCAGCAGCTTAGTACAGGGTAGCAATCAGCCCCAGCATTTT. This translates into CASSLVQGSNQPQHF. Full variable domain (rest looked up from reference TRBV7-2 and TRBJ1-5): GAGVSQSPSNKVTEKGKDVELRCDPISGHTALYWYRQSLGQGLEFLIYFQGNSAPDKSGLPSDRFSAERTGGSVSTLTIQRTQQEDSAVYLCASSLVQGSNQPQHFGDGTRLSIL.

This chain uses TRBV7-2 with TRBJ1-1; D gene uncertain. The CDR3 spans 14 residues. Germline V gives CDR1 SGHTA, CDR2 FQGNSA. The V and J ends lost 1 base and 1 base respectively, with 7 bases between them. The CDR3 protein is CASSLVVQNTEAFF. CDR3 sequence (DNA): TGTGCCAGCAGCTTAGTGGTACAGAACACTGAAGCTTTCTTT.

There are many counts of this clonotype. This rearrangement joins TRBV5-4 to TRBJ1-4; no firm D call. Germline V lookup: CDR1 SGHNT, CDR2 YYREEE (reference sequence). V lost 0 bases and J 7 bases, leaving 10 bases between the germline ends. The CDR3 totals 14 residues. The CDR3 reads CASSLAGLGEKLFF. Here the CDR3 DNA reads TGTGCCAGCAGCTTGGCGGGGTTGGGTGAAAAACTGTTTTTT.